What follows are 2 T cell receptor beta chains derived from one specimen sequenced in a study of cytomegalovirus exposure and HLA in healthy donors (dated by TCRdb to 2016 to 2017). Library generation was performed with the immunoSEQ multiplex PCR assay. For the multiplex PCR, a mixture combining 60 forward primers for TCR Vbeta segments and 13 reverse primers for TCR Jbeta segments was used. Not all clones reach the TCRdb copy of this immuneACCESS table, which keeps in-frame sequences only. Checked studies attribute under half of the gap to unresolved V genes and leave the rest unexplained. The sample table includes 100,000 to 150,000 clones. Clones ranked in the top ten supply 2% to 2.5% of the sample. The sample comprised PBMCs. The receptor set was obtained from a middle-aged man in good health and CMV-seronegative.

This chain connects TRBV11-3 to TRBJ2-5, with 11 bases fitting TRBD2. The length of the CDR3 is 16 residues. Germline CDR1 is SGHNT and CDR2 is YENEEA. The junction had 6 bases not matched to a gene; V was cut back by 0 bases and J by 6 bases. The CDR3 DNA is TGTGCCAGCAGCTTAGATACTAGCGGGAGTGTCAAGACCCAGTACTTC. Its protein product is CASSLDTSGSVKTQYF.

The chain couples TRBV27 to TRBJ2-1; 14 positions match TRBD2. After removal of 5 bases from V and 9 bases from J, the junction contained 9 bases not matched to a gene. Germline values: CDR1 MNHEY, CDR2 SMNVEV (reference sequence). CDR3 length: 16 amino acids. The CDR3 region is CASSPGTSGSSGEQFF. The DNA for the CDR3 is TGTGCCAGCAGTCCCGGGACTAGCGGGAGTTCGGGTGAGCAGTTCTTC.